Each of the 20 T cell receptor beta chains below was sequenced from the same sample in a study of PD-1 blockade in classical Hodgkin lymphoma (dated by TCRdb to about 2020). The time point label on this specimen signifies: cycle 4 day 1 (C4D1), after five to seven weeks of nivolumab. All trial patients had relapsed after autologous stem cell transplantation, with cohorts A, B and C differing in prior brentuximab vedotin exposure. Receptors were amplified or captured by the immunoSEQ multiplex PCR assay. TCRdb provides this immuneACCESS table in a form limited to in-frame rearrangements. Some clones are lacking; in checked studies, under half of them reflect an unresolved V gene, and why the rest are absent is not known. This sample comprises about 19,000 clones, around 76% of them detected only once. 20% of the sample is taken by the ten largest. This material consisted of peripheral blood mononuclear cells (PBMCs), taken before the fourth cycle of nivolumab. These receptors came from a human donor with classical Hodgkin lymphoma.

Only a few counts were recorded for this clone. The chain has TRBV7-2 and TRBJ2-1; TRBD2 matches 10 bases. CDR3 length: 15 residues. Germline CDR1 is SGHTA and CDR2 is FQGNSA. Germline trimming cut 2 bases from V and 8 bases from J; bases unmatched to any gene: 6. The CDR3 here is CASSLKAGGHDEQFF. DNA of the CDR3: TGTGCCAGCAGCTTAAAAGCGGGGGGGCATGATGAGCAGTTCTTC.

The chain carries TRBV2 and TRBJ2-7; a weak D match, TRBD1 (5 bases). The CDR3 is 12 amino acids. Germline lookup yields CDR1 SNHLY and CDR2 FYNNEI. V was cut by 4 bases and J by 12 bases, with 16 bases left in between. CDR3 bases: TGTGCCAGCAGTGGACAGTGGCGAAACCTGTACGTC. Protein: CASSGQWRNLYV.

Here the CDR3 DNA reads TGTGCCAGCAGTGGGGTGCTGGGTTTTTTCGCTGGGGCCAACGTCCTGACTTTC. Translated, it gives CASSGVLGFFAGANVLTF. The chain carries TRBV6-1 and TRBJ2-6; D is uncertain. The CDR3 extends over 18 amino acids. Germline CDR1 MNHNS, CDR2 SASEGT. The germline V and J ends were trimmed by 4 bases and 2 bases, with 18 bases remaining between them.

This chain links TRBV6-1 with TRBJ2-7, with 11 bases that match TRBD2. J was trimmed by 2 bases and V by 3 bases; bases with no gene match: 3. This CDR3 comprises 15 residues. Germline V lookup: CDR1 MNHNS, CDR2 SASEGT. CDR3 sequence: CASSEASGRTYEQYF. CDR3 in DNA: TGTGCCAGCAGTGAGGCTAGCGGGAGGACCTACGAGCAGTACTTC.

The chain uses TRBV19 and TRBJ1-1; no definite D call. There are 13 residues in the CDR3. The germline CDR1 and CDR2 sequences are LNHDA and SQIVND (reference sequence). Between the trimmed V and J ends, which lost 6 bases and 1 base, there was a span of 9 bases. The CDR3 DNA sequence: TGTGCCAGTAGGGGTCTCGAGAACACTGAAGCTTTCTTT. Translated, it gives CASRGLENTEAFF.

V and J are TRBV5-1 and TRBJ1-4; the D is unclear. V dropped 2 bases and J dropped 1 base, with 9 bases sitting between them. The CDR3 extends over 15 amino acids. Germline V gives CDR1 SGHRS, CDR2 YFSETQ. CDR3 bases: TGCGCCAGCAGCTTTGTAGGGTTAACTAATGAAAAACTGTTTTTT. It encodes CASSFVGLTNEKLFF.

This sequence joins TRBV27 and TRBJ2-1, with TRBD1 matching 9 bases. This CDR3 region has 15 residues. In germline, CDR1 is MNHEY, CDR2 SMNVEV (reference sequence). V gave up 6 bases and J gave up 4 bases; unmatched junction bases: 7. Here the CDR3 reads CASRPPGQGYNEQFF. The DNA of the CDR3 is TGTGCCAGCAGACCCCCCGGACAGGGGTACAATGAGCAGTTCTTC.

This sequence joins TRBV5-4 and TRBJ2-4; D gene ambiguous. The CDR3 totals 14 residues. The V gene lost 3 bases and the J gene lost 1 base, with 8 bases spanning the gap. Per germline, CDR1 SGHNT and CDR2 YYREEE (reference sequence). The CDR3 loop reads CASSSPGAKNIQYF. CDR3 in DNA: TGTGCCAGCAGCTCCCCCGGGGCCAAAAACATTCAGTACTTC.

This chain connects TRBV21-1 to TRBJ2-3; no check of the table's D call, TRBD2, against the DNA was made. TRBV21-1 is a documented pseudogene. CDR3 length: 15 amino acids. CDR3 bases: TGTGCCAGCAGCAAAGGCGGGGGGGGACCAGATACGCAGTATTTT. This translates into CASSKGGGGPDTQYF.

V gene TRBV10-3 combines with J gene TRBJ2-6; no firm D call. V lost 6 bases and J lost 0, with 9 bases in between. The CDR3 is 15 residues long. The germline V gene encodes CDR1 ENHRY and CDR2 SYGVKD. The CDR3 loop is CAIRLGTSGANVLTF. The CDR3 DNA sequence: TGTGCCATCAGATTGGGCACCTCTGGGGCCAACGTCCTGACTTTC.

The chain joins TRBV19 to TRBJ1-3; D possibly corresponds to TRBD1 (5 bases). The CDR3 has 15 amino acids. V was trimmed by 0 bases and J by 5 bases, leaving 11 bases between them. Germline CDR1 LNHDA, CDR2 SQIVND (reference sequence). The DNA for the CDR3 is TGTGCCAGTAGTATAGATTGGGGCAGGCGAAACACCATATATTTT. Amino acid sequence: CASSIDWGRRNTIYF.

This clone was observed once. This chain joins TRBV6-5 and TRBJ1-1; TRBD1 matches 8 bases. Germline V lookup: CDR1 MNHEY, CDR2 SVGAGI. Losses at the gene ends were 0 bases for V and 4 bases for J; bases not matched to a gene: 4. The CDR3 loop spans 15 amino acids. This chain's CDR3 is CASSYSRQGSTEAFF. The CDR3 coding sequence is TGTGCCAGCAGTTACTCCAGACAGGGGAGCACTGAAGCTTTCTTT.

The V call is TRBV5-1, the J call TRBJ2-1; 7 bases match TRBD1. V was clipped by 4 bases and J by 3 bases; unmatched bases: 7. Germline lookup yields CDR1 SGHRS and CDR2 YFSETQ. The CDR3 has 15 amino acids. The CDR3 DNA is TGCGCCAGCAGCGAGGGACAGCCGATCTACAATGAGCAGTTCTTC. Translating gives CASSEGQPIYNEQFF.

This chain uses TRBV4-3 with TRBJ1-6; D is unresolved. The CDR3 consists of 13 residues. The germline gives CDR1 LGHNA, CDR2 YSLEER. With 2 bases removed from V and 8 bases from J, the gap between germline ends came to 7 bases. CDR3: CASSQLADSPLHF. The CDR3 DNA reads TGCGCCAGCAGCCAACTCGCCGATTCACCCCTCCACTTT.

The genes are TRBV29-1 and TRBJ2-3; D may be TRBD1 (5 bases). Germline V gene data show CDR1 as SQVTM and CDR2 as ANQGSEA. This CDR3 contains 19 residues. Trimming cost V 2 bases and J 5 bases, with 29 bases left between them. This CDR3 is CSVETRHFAQGIWLDTQYF. The CDR3 DNA is TGCAGCGTTGAAACCAGACATTTCGCCCAGGGAATCTGGCTAGATACGCAGTATTTT.

This clone has just a few counts. This chain uses TRBV19 with TRBJ2-3, with TRBD1 identical over 9 bases. CDR1 and CDR2 (germline): LNHDA, SQIVND (reference sequence). The ends lost 5 bases at V and 6 bases at J; junction bases unmatched: 12. This CDR3 is built from 16 residues. CDR3 loop: CASSPLGQGSVDTQYF. The CDR3 DNA sequence: TGTGCCAGTAGTCCCCTGGGACAGGGCAGCGTGGATACGCAGTATTTT.

The rearrangement uses TRBV23-1 and TRBJ2-3, with 14 bases identical to TRBD2. TRBV23-1 is annotated as an ORF whose role is uncertain. This CDR3 has 21 amino acids. Trimming cost V 1 base and J 0 bases; bases outside gene matches: 12. The CDR3 sequence is CASSQCYSTSGRVFSTDTQYF. CDR3 DNA sequence: TGCGCCAGCAGTCAATGTTATTCGACTAGCGGGAGGGTATTTAGCACAGATACGCAGTATTTT.

The chain joins TRBV9 to TRBJ1-3; TRBD1 is a possible D gene (6 bases). Trimming stripped 0 bases from V and 5 bases from J, with 15 bases between. CDR3 length equals 16 residues. Germline CDR1 reads SGDLS; CDR2 reads YYNGEE. The DNA for the CDR3 is TGTGCCAGCAGCGTAGCCGCCAGGGGAGTTAGAAACACCATATATTTT. Translating it yields CASSVAARGVRNTIYF.

This chain joins TRBV9 and TRBJ1-4; D uncertain. The CDR3 length is 15 residues. V dropped 4 bases and J dropped 8 bases, with 18 bases sitting between them. In germline, CDR1 is SGDLS, CDR2 YYNGEE. CDR3 bases: TGTGCCAGCAGCTCCGTCCTATCCGCTACGGAAAAACTGTTTTTT. Its translation: CASSSVLSATEKLFF.

CDR3 bases: TGTGCCAGCAGTGAAACGGTGGGACAGGGCGGTCAGCCCCAGCATTTT. It yields the protein CASSETVGQGGQPQHF. The J gene is TRBJ1-5, the V gene TRBV6-1, with 9 bases lining up with TRBD1. The CDR3 covers 16 residues. CDR1 MNHNS and CDR2 SASEGT come from the germline V gene. V was pared by 2 bases and J by 6 bases, with 8 bases of the junction left unmatched.